This T cell receptor beta chain stems from a study of CD8 T cells in Susac syndrome. Looking at the study overall: At the time of blood draw, patients with Susac syndrome were therapy-naive, receiving corticosteroids, or receiving intravenous immunoglobulin alone.

The count of this clonotype is one. Negative isolation yielded CD8+ and CD4+ T cells; FACS enriched TEMRA cells. RNA in amounts of roughly 0.5 to 1 ug was reverse transcribed with random hexamers. TCRdb processed the immunoSEQ multiplex PCR reads anew with MiXCR; each CDR3 protein has one entry. The data contain roughly 190,000 distinct CDR3 sequences, around 90% of them singletons. Germline V gives CDR1 MDHEN, CDR2 SYDVKM. V was pared by 2 bases and J by 7 bases, with 20 bases between. The CDR3 is made up of 16 amino acids. The rearrangement uses TRBV28 and TRBJ1-2, with a weak D call TRBD1 (6 bases). The sequence came from a human donor with Susac syndrome. The sequenced sample was CD4+ T cells from PBMCs. The CDR3 nucleotides are TGTGCCAGCAGTTTACCGAACCGGGACACCATGGCTGGCTACACCTTC. Protein: CASSLPNRDTMAGYTF.